The 2 T cell receptor beta chains below were found in one sample sequenced in a study of blood T cell repertoires in COVID-19. TCRdb keeps only in-frame clones here, not all; method: immunoSEQ multiplex PCR. This table holds 200,000 to 300,000 clones, 88% found once. Sequenced: PBMCs or T cells enriched from blood (not recorded which). Receptor source: a woman aged 40 to 50 with acute COVID-19.

The V and J genes are TRBV7-2 and TRBJ1-1, with D unresolved. CDR1 SGHTA and CDR2 FQGNSA come from the germline V gene. The length of the CDR3 is 14 residues. Trimming shortened V by 2 bases and J by 4 bases, and 11 bases separated the two germline ends. CDR3 sequence reads: CASSLFGVPTEAFF. CDR3 sequence (DNA): TGTGCCAGCAGCTTATTCGGGGTCCCCACTGAAGCTTTCTTT.

The rearrangement joins TRBV5-1 to TRBJ1-2, with 8 bases lining up with TRBD1. CDR1 SGHRS and CDR2 YFSETQ come from the germline V gene. The length of the CDR3 is 14 residues. With V trimmed by 0 bases and J by 8 bases, 6 bases remained unmatched. CDR3 region: CASSLAGQGAGYTF. DNA for the CDR3: TGCGCCAGCAGCTTGGCCGGACAGGGTGCCGGCTACACCTTC.